The 18 T cell receptor beta chains in this list originate from one sample, sequenced in a study of T cell responses to AZD1222 COVID-19 vaccine. Generated by immunoSEQ multiplex PCR, the TCRdb table keeps only in-frame clones and is missing some. The sample includes around 120,000 clones, 91% of them seen just once. The input for sequencing was peripheral blood, taken on day 0 of AZD1222 vaccination. These receptor sequences come from an adult in good health.

The chain recombines TRBV6-5 with TRBJ1-5; D ambiguous. The V gene's germline CDR1 is MNHEY and CDR2 SVGAGI. Trimming left V 0 bases short and J 0 bases short, with 9 bases between. There are 16 residues in the CDR3. The CDR3 nucleotides are TGTGCCAGCAGTTACTCCACTAGCCTTAGCAATCAGCCCCAGCATTTT. This gives the protein CASSYSTSLSNQPQHF.

The V and J genes are TRBV7-8 and TRBJ1-2; possible D gene TRBD1, 5 bases. Trimming pared 1 base from V and 0 bases from J, leaving 9 bases between. CDR1 and CDR2 from the germline V gene are SGHVS and FQNEAQ. The CDR3 contains 15 residues. The CDR3 bases are TGTGCCAGCAGCTTAGGGGGGACCGCTAACTATGGCTACACCTTC. Amino acid sequence: CASSLGGTANYGYTF.

Only a few counts were recorded for this clone. V usage is TRBV7-2 and J usage is TRBJ1-2, with D perhaps TRBD1 (5 bases). This CDR3 comprises 13 residues. Per germline, CDR1 SGHTA and CDR2 FQGNSA. V lost 2 bases and J lost 8, with 12 bases in between. CDR3 sequence reads: CASSLISSGGYTF. The CDR3 DNA reads TGTGCCAGCAGCTTAATATCCTCAGGGGGCTACACCTTC.

The rearrangement links TRBV25-1 to TRBJ2-7; D call uncertain. V lost 4 bases, J lost 2 bases, and 6 bases lay in between. This CDR3 contains 12 residues. Germline V CDR1 and CDR2: MGHDK, SYGVNS. CDR3 sequence reads: CASSARPYEQYF. The CDR3 DNA reads as TGTGCCAGCAGTGCTCGACCCTACGAGCAGTACTTC.

This sequence joins TRBV3-1 (or the pseudogene TRBV3-2) and TRBJ2-3; 7 nucleotides agree with TRBD2. J gave up 3 bases and V 4 bases, and 7 bases lay outside the gene matches. The CDR3 has 15 amino acids. Germline V gene sequence: CDR1 LGHDT, CDR2 YNNKEL (reference sequence). Here the CDR3 reads CASSPGGRGTDTQYF. For the CDR3, the DNA is TGTGCCAGCAGCCCCGGAGGGCGGGGGACAGATACGCAGTATTTT.

The chain joins TRBV6-2 or TRBV6-3 to TRBJ1-5; a weak D match, TRBD1 (5 bases). Germline V gene data show CDR1 as MNHEY and CDR2 as SVGEGT. The V end was cut by 5 bases, the J end by 1 base, with 15 bases between. CDR3 size: 16 residues. The DNA for the CDR3 is TGTGCCAGCAGTGCCCGACTTGGGGGGAGCAATCAGCCCCAGCATTTT. As protein: CASSARLGGSNQPQHF.

V is TRBV6-4 and J is TRBJ1-1; D gene unclear. The CDR3 runs 15 residues. Trimming left V 0 bases short and J 1 base short, with 9 bases between. The germline V gene encodes CDR1 MRHNA and CDR2 SNTAGT. The CDR3 here is CASSDSPLGNTEAFF. In DNA form, the CDR3 reads TGTGCCAGCAGTGACTCCCCTTTGGGGAACACTGAAGCTTTCTTT.

The gene calls are TRBV11-1 and TRBJ1-3, with D tentatively TRBD1 (6 bases). Germline loops: CDR1 SGHAT, CDR2 FQDESV (reference sequence). This CDR3 contains 16 residues. V lost 4 bases, J lost 4 bases, and 17 bases lay in between. CDR3 loop: CASSSTRDTPGNTIYF. The CDR3 nucleotides are TGTGCCAGCAGCTCGACCCGGGACACCCCGGGAAACACCATATATTTT.

V gene TRBV27 combines with J gene TRBJ2-1; 13 positions agree with TRBD2. The J segment lost 10 bases and the V segment lost 5 bases, leaving 8 bases of the junction unmatched. Germline-derived CDR1 and CDR2 are MNHEY and SMNVEV (reference sequence). This CDR3 contains 15 residues. The CDR3 is CASSPGTSGAEEQFF. The CDR3 DNA reads as TGTGCCAGCAGTCCCGGGACTAGCGGGGCCGAAGAGCAGTTCTTC.

The chain joins TRBV20-1 to TRBJ2-1, with a weak D call TRBD2 (5 bases). The germline gives CDR1 DFQATT, CDR2 SNEGSKA (reference sequence). The V gene lost 5 bases and the J gene lost 9 bases, with 8 bases spanning the gap. The CDR3 has 10 residues. CDR3 nucleotides: TGCAGTGCTCCGAGGGCTGAGCAGTTCTTC. Translating gives CSAPRAEQFF.

The V and J genes are TRBV10-3 and TRBJ1-6, with D possibly being TRBD1 (5 bases). Germline loops: CDR1 ENHRY, CDR2 SYGVKD. The CDR3 is made up of 17 amino acids. The ends were cut back, 10 bases at V and 0 bases at J, with 19 bases in the middle. The CDR3 reads CATSVGGDGSYNSPLHF. CDR3 sequence (DNA): TGTGCCACCTCCGTCGGAGGGGACGGCTCCTATAATTCACCCCTCCACTTT.

This clone was recorded once. CDR3 sequence reads: CASSSGLADYEQYF. CDR3 nucleotides: TGTGCCAGCAGCTCGGGACTAGCGGACTACGAGCAGTACTTC. This sequence joins TRBV5-4 and TRBJ2-7; 11 bases are shared with TRBD2. Unmatched junction bases numbered 2, after V lost 3 bases and J lost 3 bases. Looked up from germline, CDR1 is SGHNT and CDR2 is YYREEE (reference sequence). The CDR3 runs to 14 residues. Drawing the rest from reference TRBV5-4 and TRBJ2-7, the complete variable domain is ETGVTQSPTHLIKTRGQQVTLRCSSQSGHNTVSWYQQALGQGPQFIFQYYREEENGRGNFPPRFSGLQFPNYSSELNVNALELDDSALYLCASSSGLADYEQYFGPGTRLTVT.

The CDR3 DNA reads TGTGCCAGCAGCGTAGGAGGGAACGAGCAGTACTTC. It is translated as CASSVGGNEQYF. The chain carries TRBV9 and TRBJ2-7; TRBD2 might be the D (5 bases). Deletions cut 0 bases from V and 5 bases from J, with 6 bases between. Germline CDR1 reads SGDLS; CDR2 reads YYNGEE. CDR3 size: 12 residues.

The chain joins TRBV4-2 to TRBJ1-1; D is undetermined. The CDR3 is 14 residues long. V lost 4 bases to trimming and J lost 5 bases, with 14 bases between them. Germline CDR1 and CDR2: LGHNA and YNFKEQ. This chain's CDR3 is CASSPKGLTTEAFF. The CDR3 DNA sequence: TGTGCCAGCAGCCCTAAGGGTCTGACGACTGAAGCTTTCTTT.

J is TRBJ1-5 and V is TRBV7-7; D may be TRBD1 (5 bases). The CDR3 length is 22 residues. Germline V gene sequence: CDR1 SSHAT, CDR2 FNYEAQ (reference sequence). The V end lost 1 base, the J end lost 0 bases, and 28 bases lay between the germline ends. The chain's CDR3 is CASSLGDERCKYPHYSNQPQHF. In nucleotides, the CDR3 is TGTGCCAGCAGCTTAGGGGACGAGCGGTGCAAATACCCTCACTATAGCAATCAGCCCCAGCATTTT.

The chain links TRBV14 to TRBJ2-6, with D unclear. This CDR3 contains 16 residues. Per the germline V gene, CDR1 is SGHDN and CDR2 is FVKESK. V was cut by 3 bases and J by 2 bases, with 11 bases left in between. The CDR3 DNA sequence: TGTGCCAGCAGCCATAAGTTAAGGGCTGGGGCCAACGTCCTGACTTTC. As protein: CASSHKLRAGANVLTF.

The genes are TRBV5-1 and TRBJ1-1; tentatively, D is TRBD1 (6 bases). V lost 4 bases to trimming and J lost 6 bases, with 13 bases between them. This CDR3 is 13 amino acids long. Germline V CDR1 and CDR2: SGHRS, YFSETQ. The CDR3 bases are TGCGCCAGCAGCCCTACGGCAGGGGCTGAAGCTTTCTTT. This encodes CASSPTAGAEAFF. Full variable domain (missing parts from reference TRBV5-1 and TRBJ1-1): KAGVTQTPRYLIKTRGQQVTLSCSPISGHRSVSWYQQTPGQGLQFLFEYFSETQRNKGNFPGRFSGRQFSNSRSEMNVSTLELGDSALYLCASSPTAGAEAFFGQGTRLTVV.

The count of this clone is one. The CDR3 DNA reads TGTGCCAGCAGTGAGACTCGGGGTACTGGGGCCAACGTCCTGACTTTC. It codes for CASSETRGTGANVLTF. V is TRBV6-1 and J is TRBJ2-6, with D possibly matching TRBD2 (5 bases). The germline V gene has CDR1 MNHNS and CDR2 SASEGT. The CDR3 runs 16 residues. Trimming left V 3 bases short and J 2 bases short, with 11 bases between.